The clone carrying this T cell receptor beta chain showed up just a few times. This sample was taken from a study of blood T cell repertoires in COVID-19. In the study overall: Researchers got acute and convalescent COVID-19 samples from the United States, Italy and Spain.

Produced via immunoSEQ multiplex PCR; TCRdb's table is partial and in-frame only. The sample shows approximately 15,000 clones, around 80% of them seen only once. Germline CDR1 and CDR2: SGHVS and FNYEAQ. With V trimmed by 0 bases and J by 8 bases, 9 bases remained unmatched. The CDR3 runs 15 residues. This sequence originates from a man in his fifties or sixties with active or convalescent COVID-19. What was sequenced was peripheral blood. This chain uses TRBV7-6 with TRBJ1-2; 7 nucleotides line up with TRBD1. CDR3 in amino acids: CASSLAPGQAEGYTF. CDR3 nucleotide sequence: TGTGCCAGCAGCTTAGCCCCCGGACAGGCTGAGGGCTACACCTTC.